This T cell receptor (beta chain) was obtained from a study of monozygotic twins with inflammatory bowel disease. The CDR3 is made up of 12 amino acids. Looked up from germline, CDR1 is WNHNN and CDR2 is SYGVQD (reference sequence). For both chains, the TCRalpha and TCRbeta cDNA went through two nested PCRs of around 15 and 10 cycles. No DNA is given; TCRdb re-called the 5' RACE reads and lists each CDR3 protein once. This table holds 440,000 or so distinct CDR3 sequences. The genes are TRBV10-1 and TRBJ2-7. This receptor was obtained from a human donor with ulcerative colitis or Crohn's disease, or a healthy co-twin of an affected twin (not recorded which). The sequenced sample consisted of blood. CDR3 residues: CASSESPYEQYF.